Each of the 19 T cell receptor beta chains below was sequenced from the same sample in a study of blood T cell repertoires in COVID-19. TCRdb keeps only in-frame clones here, not all; method: immunoSEQ multiplex PCR. Of about 200,000 clones in the sample, approximately 80% were seen once. The sample taken for sequencing was PBMCs or T cells enriched from blood (not recorded which). The receptors stem from a woman in her thirties or forties with acute COVID-19.

This clone showed up just a few times. The J gene is TRBJ2-2, the V gene TRBV4-1; D not certain. Germline-derived CDR1 and CDR2 are MGHRA and YSYEKL. V gave up 0 bases and J gave up 2 bases, with 7 bases separating them. CDR3 length: 15 amino acids. CDR3 in amino acids: CASSQDGFNTGELFF. The CDR3 DNA is TGCGCCAGCAGCCAAGACGGGTTCAACACCGGGGAGCTGTTTTTT.

CDR3 sequence (DNA): TGTGCCAGCAGCTATGACAGTCGGAACACTGAAGCTTTCTTT. Protein: CASSYDSRNTEAFF. V is TRBV11-2 and J is TRBJ1-1; D may be TRBD1 (5 bases). Trimming shortened V by 4 bases and J by 1 base, and 10 bases separated the two germline ends. Germline-derived CDR1 and CDR2 are SGHAT and FQNNGV. CDR3 length: 14 amino acids.

The CDR3 loop reads CASSLGSAETQYF. The CDR3 coding sequence is TGTGCCAGCAGCTTAGGGTCGGCGGAAACGCAGTATTTT. The chain links TRBV7-9 to TRBJ2-3; D unclear. This CDR3 is built from 13 residues. Germline assignment: CDR1 SEHNR and CDR2 FQNEAQ (reference sequence). Trimming shortened V by 1 base and J by 9 bases, and 11 bases separated the two germline ends. The full variable domain, completed using reference TRBV7-9 and TRBJ2-3, is DTGVSQNPRHKITKRGQNVTFRCDPISEHNRLYWYRQTLGQGPEFLTYFQNEAQLEKSRLLSDRFSAERPKGSFSTLEIQRTEQGDSAMYLCASSLGSAETQYFGPGTRLTVL.

The rearrangement links TRBV7-2 to TRBJ2-5; 12 nucleotides line up with TRBD1. Germline V gives CDR1 SGHTA, CDR2 FQGNSA. The ends lost 5 bases at V and 6 bases at J; junction bases unmatched: 7. The CDR3 runs to 15 residues. CDR3 coding DNA: TGTGCCAGCAGCAGGCCGGGACAGGGGGCCCAGACCCAGTACTTC. Translating it yields CASSRPGQGAQTQYF.

This chain joins TRBV10-1 and TRBJ2-1; 11 bases match TRBD2. Trimming at V came to 3 bases and at J to 6 bases, leaving 10 bases not matched to a gene. The CDR3 has 17 residues. CDR1 and CDR2 from the germline V gene are WNHNN and SYGVQD (reference sequence). The CDR3 DNA reads TGCGCCAGCAGTGATCCCCATAGCGGGGGGGCCTTCAATGAGCAGTTCTTC. Its protein is CASSDPHSGGAFNEQFF.

The V gene is TRBV9, the J gene TRBJ2-2; D is possibly TRBD1 (6 bases). The CDR3 is 14 residues long. The ends were cut back, 2 bases at V and 3 bases at J, with 8 bases in the middle. Germline V gene lookup returns CDR1 SGDLS and CDR2 YYNGEE. The CDR3 loop is CASSVGAYTGELFF. Written as DNA, the CDR3 is TGTGCCAGCAGCGTGGGGGCCTACACCGGGGAGCTGTTTTTT.

The chain couples TRBV5-4 to TRBJ1-2, with 10 bases matching TRBD1. CDR3 size: 16 residues. The germline CDR1 and CDR2 sequences are SGHNT and YYREEE (reference sequence). V gave up 1 base and J gave up 5 bases; unmatched junction bases: 8. This CDR3 reads CASSLKGTGVGYGYTF. The CDR3 region has the DNA TGTGCCAGCAGCTTGAAAGGGACAGGGGTTGGGTATGGCTACACCTTC.

The genes are TRBV18 and TRBJ2-3, with 11 nucleotides matching TRBD2. The junction had 8 bases not matched to a gene; V was cut back by 4 bases and J by 5 bases. Per germline, CDR1 KGHSH and CDR2 LQKENI. The CDR3 is 16 amino acids. The CDR3 DNA reads TGTGCCAGCTCACGGGAGACTAGCGGGGCCCAAGATACGCAGTATTTT. Translation gives CASSRETSGAQDTQYF.

This chain joins TRBV7-6 and TRBJ2-1; maybe TRBD1 (6 bases). The CDR3 sequence is 14 residues long. Trimming left V 7 bases short and J 7 bases short, with 17 bases between. Germline-derived CDR1 and CDR2 are SGHVS and FNYEAQ. The CDR3 sequence: CASNSRGFVNEQFF. The CDR3 DNA sequence: TGTGCCAGCAACTCGAGGGGGTTTGTGAATGAGCAGTTCTTC.

The sample holds one count of this clone. The chain joins TRBV6-1 to TRBJ1-1; D is uncertain. CDR1 MNHNS and CDR2 SASEGT come from the germline V gene. Trimming took 1 base from V and 4 from J, leaving 7 bases between them. This CDR3 comprises 13 residues. Written as DNA, the CDR3 is TGTGCCAGCAGTGAAGGGGGAGCCACTGAAGCTTTCTTT. This codes for CASSEGGATEAFF.

The chain uses TRBV5-1 and TRBJ1-6, with D tentatively TRBD1 (5 bases). Trimming cost V 0 bases and J 7 bases, with 14 bases left between them. CDR1 is SGHRS and CDR2 is YFSETQ in the germline V gene. The CDR3 extends over 16 amino acids. CDR3 region: CASSLGSGGRNSPLHF. The DNA of the CDR3 is TGCGCCAGCAGCTTGGGTTCCGGGGGGAGAAATTCACCCCTCCACTTT.

V and J are TRBV7-2 and TRBJ1-4; D remains ambiguous. Per the germline V gene, CDR1 is SGHTA and CDR2 is FQGNSA. The CDR3 totals 16 residues. V was cut by 3 bases and J by 6 bases, with 17 bases left in between. The CDR3 is CASSLALRMADEKLFF. CDR3 in DNA: TGTGCCAGCAGCTTGGCCCTCAGGATGGCTGATGAAAAACTGTTTTTT.

The gene calls are TRBV6-4 and TRBJ2-5; the match to TRBD2 covers 7 bases. Unmatched junction bases numbered 3, after V lost 2 bases and J lost 3 bases. Germline lookup yields CDR1 MRHNA and CDR2 SNTAGT. CDR3 length: 14 residues. The chain's CDR3 is CASSDRAGEETQYF. DNA for the CDR3: TGTGCCAGCAGTGACCGGGCGGGGGAAGAGACCCAGTACTTC.

The rearrangement joins TRBV28 to TRBJ2-3, with TRBD2 as a possible D gene (6 bases). The germline V gene encodes CDR1 MDHEN and CDR2 SYDVKM. This CDR3 contains 14 residues. Deletions cut 6 bases from V and 13 bases from J, with 23 bases between. CDR3 bases: TGTGCCAGCAGCCGGGGTTTGGGGACGTGGGGGGAGTATTTT. This sequence encodes CASSRGLGTWGEYF. The complete variable domain, with remaining parts taken from reference TRBV28 and TRBJ2-3, reads DVKVTQSSRYLVKRTGEKVFLECVQDMDHENMFWYRQDPGLGLRLIYFSYDVKMKEKGDIPEGYSVSREKKERFSLILESASTNQTSMYLCASSRGLGTWGEYFGPGTRLTVL.

The CDR3 nucleotides read TGTGCCAGCAGTAGACAATTAGATAGCAATCAGCCCCAGCATTTT. It yields the protein CASSRQLDSNQPQHF. This chain uses TRBV2 with TRBJ1-5; no reliable D call. Trimming removed 5 bases from V and 0 bases from J, with 11 bases in between. The CDR3 is 15 amino acids. CDR1 is SNHLY and CDR2 is FYNNEI in the germline V gene.

The chain uses TRBV7-3 and TRBJ2-3, with 7 bases aligning to TRBD1. The CDR3 consists of 16 residues. V shed 5 bases and J 5 bases; nucleotides not matched to a gene: 13. The germline gives CDR1 SGHTA, CDR2 FQGTGA. The CDR3 loop reads CASSPAPTGTRDTQYF. The CDR3 nucleotides read TGTGCCAGCAGCCCCGCCCCGACAGGGACCAGAGATACGCAGTATTTT.

The V and J genes are TRBV5-1 and TRBJ2-5; 7 bases are a match to TRBD2. J lost 4 bases, V lost 4 bases, and 4 bases had no gene match. The CDR3 is 13 residues long. CDR1 is SGHRS, CDR2 YFSETQ, per germline. The CDR3 here is CASSHASGETQYF. In nucleotides, the CDR3 is TGCGCCAGCAGCCACGCTAGCGGAGAGACCCAGTACTTC.

Concerning this clone: Other DNA variants within this sample encode the same CDR3. This chain links TRBV9 with TRBJ2-7; 11 bases align to TRBD2. With 3 bases clipped from V and 1 base from J, the junction kept 3 bases outside the gene matches. This CDR3 comprises 15 residues. CDR1 is SGDLS, CDR2 YYNGEE, per germline. The CDR3 sequence: CASSAGTSGSYEQYF. Here the CDR3 DNA reads TGTGCCAGCAGCGCAGGGACTAGCGGATCCTACGAGCAGTACTTC.

The chain employs TRBV29-1 and TRBJ2-3; 9 nucleotides agree with TRBD2. Trimming removed 6 bases from V and 4 bases from J; junction bases left unmatched: 5. Germline CDR1 is SQVTM and CDR2 is ANQGSEA. CDR3 length equals 13 residues. The CDR3: CSVATSGADTQYF. CDR3 nucleotides: TGCAGCGTAGCGACTAGCGGAGCAGATACGCAGTATTTT.